The next 25 T cell receptor beta chains were all read from a single sample in a study of cytomegalovirus exposure and HLA in healthy donors. Produced via immunoSEQ multiplex PCR; TCRdb's table is partial and in-frame only. The repertoire holds under 200,000 clones, with roughly 89% as singletons. Sequenced material: PBMCs. The source is a young woman in good health and CMV-seropositive.

This chain connects TRBV19 to TRBJ2-4; 8 bases fit TRBD1. The CDR3 totals 13 residues. In germline, CDR1 is LNHDA, CDR2 SQIVND (reference sequence). Trimming removed 7 bases from V and 8 bases from J; junction bases left unmatched: 7. CDR3 sequence (DNA): TGTGCCAGTACTGGACAGGGAGCGCACATTCAGTACTTC. Protein: CASTGQGAHIQYF. Full variable domain (rest looked up from reference TRBV19 and TRBJ2-4): DGGITQSPKYLFRKEGQNVTLSCEQNLNHDAMYWYRQDPGQGLRLIYYSQIVNDFQKGDIAEGYSVSREKKESFPLTVTSAQKNPTAFYLCASTGQGAHIQYFGAGTRLSVL.

The V and J genes are TRBV27 and TRBJ1-2; D possibly corresponds to TRBD1 (5 bases). Germline V gives CDR1 MNHEY, CDR2 SMNVEV (reference sequence). Trimming removed 3 bases at V and 8 bases at J, with 13 bases between. The CDR3 extends over 13 amino acids. The CDR3 nucleotides read TGTGCCAGCAGTTTTGGGGGGAGTGGAGGCTACACCTTC. Translating it yields CASSFGGSGGYTF.

This chain links TRBV7-2 with TRBJ2-5, with D maybe TRBD2 (6 bases). Trimming stripped 5 bases from V and 5 bases from J, with 12 bases between. Germline V lookup: CDR1 SGHTA, CDR2 FQGNSA. The CDR3 runs 13 residues. The DNA for the CDR3 is TGTGCCAGCAGCCGGCGGGAAGGCGAGACCCAGTACTTC. As protein: CASSRREGETQYF.

The rearrangement links TRBV10-1 to TRBJ2-7; 8 positions agree with TRBD2. The CDR3 runs to 13 residues. Per germline, CDR1 WNHNN and CDR2 SYGVQD (reference sequence). V lost 6 bases to trimming and J lost 3 bases; unmatched junction nucleotides: 4. The CDR3 loop is CASRVGGDYEQYF. In DNA, the CDR3 is TGCGCCAGCAGGGTCGGGGGGGACTACGAGCAGTACTTC.

A note on this clone: The junction does not match germline at one end; this may be a read error. J is TRBJ2-3 and V is TRBV9; 8 bases fit TRBD2. This CDR3 has 14 amino acids. The germline V gene has CDR1 SGDLS and CDR2 YYNGEE. The CDR3 sequence is CASSVGGGTYTQYF. CDR3 in DNA: TGTGCCAGCAGCGTCGGGGGGGGCACATATACGCAGTATTTT.

The V gene is TRBV5-6, the J gene TRBJ2-7, with D perhaps matching TRBD1 (5 bases). The germline gives CDR1 SGHDT, CDR2 YYEEEE. Trimming removed 3 bases at V and 3 bases at J, with 7 bases between. The length of the CDR3 is 12 residues. The DNA for the CDR3 is TGTGCCAGCAGCTCGACAGACTACGAGCAGTACTTC. It codes for CASSSTDYEQYF.

J is TRBJ2-5 and V is TRBV19, with D perhaps matching TRBD2 (7 bases). The CDR3 is made up of 13 amino acids. CDR1 and CDR2 (germline): LNHDA, SQIVND (reference sequence). V lost 5 bases and J lost 5, with 12 bases in between. The CDR3 is CASSSQGGETQYF. CDR3 nucleotide sequence: TGTGCCAGTAGTTCACAGGGAGGGGAGACCCAGTACTTC. Together with reference TRBV19 and TRBJ2-5, the CDR3 gives the full variable domain: DGGITQSPKYLFRKEGQNVTLSCEQNLNHDAMYWYRQDPGQGLRLIYYSQIVNDFQKGDIAEGYSVSREKKESFPLTVTSAQKNPTAFYLCASSSQGGETQYFGPGTRLLVL.

CDR3 in DNA: TGTGCCAGCAGTCCTCCAGGAGTGGGGCTTTCTAACTATGGCTACACCTTC. This codes for CASSPPGVGLSNYGYTF. The chain carries TRBV28 and TRBJ1-2; weak D call: TRBD1 (5 bases). Germline V gene data show CDR1 as MDHEN and CDR2 as SYDVKM. This CDR3 has 17 amino acids. V lost 5 bases and J lost 0, with 19 bases in between.

The chain links TRBV7-2 to TRBJ2-7; TRBD1 aligns across 9 bases. Trimming removed 2 bases from V and 1 base from J; junction bases left unmatched: 3. The germline V gene has CDR1 SGHTA and CDR2 FQGNSA. The CDR3 totals 15 residues. CDR3 sequence: CASSLTGQGSYEQYF. CDR3 coding DNA: TGTGCCAGCAGCTTAACCGGACAGGGGTCCTACGAGCAGTACTTC.

The rearrangement joins TRBV19 to TRBJ2-7; 8 positions match TRBD2. V gave up 6 bases and J gave up 0 bases; unmatched junction bases: 10. The CDR3 runs to 16 residues. Germline V CDR1 and CDR2: LNHDA, SQIVND (reference sequence). CDR3 sequence: CASSPGGIDGSYEQYF. The CDR3 DNA reads TGTGCCAGTAGCCCGGGAGGGATCGACGGCTCCTACGAGCAGTACTTC.

The chain couples TRBV5-3 to TRBJ2-7; perhaps TRBD1 as D (7 bases). TRBV5-3 belongs to the ORF category, with a function that is uncertain. V gave up 8 bases and J gave up 4 bases, with 19 bases separating them. The CDR3 is 14 residues long. CDR3 sequence: CASVGTARGYEQYF. For the CDR3, the DNA is TGTGCCAGCGTCGGGACAGCCCGGGGGTACGAGCAGTACTTC.

The chain recombines TRBV9 with TRBJ2-2, with D uncertain. Trimming pared 5 bases from V and 3 bases from J, leaving 11 bases between. Germline CDR1 SGDLS, CDR2 YYNGEE. This CDR3 region has 14 residues. CDR3 sequence: CASRELHDTGELFF. The CDR3 region has the DNA TGTGCCAGCAGGGAGTTACACGACACCGGGGAGCTGTTTTTT.

The rearrangement uses TRBV6-5 and TRBJ1-2, with D possibly TRBD1 on 6 matching bases. The CDR3 covers 14 residues. Germline V CDR1 and CDR2: MNHEY, SVGAGI. Trimming took off 0 bases at V and 8 bases at J, with 13 bases between the two ends. The CDR3 DNA sequence: TGTGCCAGCAGTTACTCGGGGGGGGCTCAGGGCTACACCTTC. This gives the protein CASSYSGGAQGYTF.

V is TRBV29-1 and J is TRBJ2-7; 7 bases match TRBD1. The CDR3 is made up of 12 amino acids. Germline lookup yields CDR1 SQVTM and CDR2 ANQGSEA. V lost 8 bases, J lost 5 bases, and 9 bases stayed unmatched. CDR3 amino acids: CSPRQGVDEQYF. The CDR3 DNA reads as TGCAGCCCCCGACAGGGAGTAGACGAGCAGTACTTC.

The chain recombines TRBV5-4 with TRBJ1-1, with TRBD1 identical over 11 bases. CDR1 is SGHNT, CDR2 YYREEE, per germline (reference sequence). J lost 1 base, V lost 4 bases, and 9 bases had no gene match. This CDR3 has 17 residues. The CDR3 region is CASSPGQGASSNTEAFF. The CDR3 region has the DNA TGTGCCAGCAGCCCCGGACAGGGGGCGAGTTCGAACACTGAAGCTTTCTTT.

The rearrangement links TRBV30 to TRBJ2-4; 9 bases are a match to TRBD2. Germline V gene sequence: CDR1 GTSNPN, CDR2 SVGIG (reference sequence). V dropped 4 bases and J dropped 2; count of bases not matched to a gene: 12. CDR3 size: 17 residues. CDR3 region: CAWNGAGGPITKNIQYF. DNA of the CDR3: TGTGCCTGGAATGGGGCGGGGGGGCCCATCACCAAAAACATTCAGTACTTC.

The chain couples TRBV30 to TRBJ2-1; possible D gene TRBD2, 5 bases. The V end lost 2 bases, the J end lost 4 bases, and 18 bases lay between the germline ends. The V gene's germline CDR1 is GTSNPN and CDR2 SVGIG (reference sequence). The CDR3 covers 16 residues. The CDR3 loop is CAWSQTTVTLYNEQFF. The CDR3 coding sequence is TGTGCCTGGAGTCAGACTACCGTCACACTATACAATGAGCAGTTCTTC.

The chain carries TRBV28 and TRBJ1-2, with no clear D. This CDR3 is built from 14 residues. The V and J ends lost 3 bases and 4 bases respectively, with 12 bases between them. Germline loops: CDR1 MDHEN, CDR2 SYDVKM. CDR3 coding DNA: TGTGCCAGCAGTTTGAGCAGGATCTCCTATGGCTACACCTTC. Translating it yields CASSLSRISYGYTF.

The chain is built from TRBV25-1 and TRBJ2-2; unclear D gene. The CDR3 is 9 residues long. Trimming pared 9 bases from V and 9 bases from J, leaving 5 bases between. Germline V gene lookup returns CDR1 MGHDK and CDR2 SYGVNS. DNA of the CDR3: TGTGCCAGTATTCGGGAGCTGTTTTTT. Residues: CASIRELFF.

J is TRBJ1-2 and V is TRBV29-1, with TRBD1 matching 10 bases. This CDR3 comprises 15 residues. The trim removed 7 bases at V and 5 bases at J, leaving 13 bases unmatched. Germline V gives CDR1 SQVTM, CDR2 ANQGSEA. DNA of the CDR3: TGCAGCGCCCAGGAGGACAGGGGGACACTTTATGGCTACACCTTC. Amino acids: CSAQEDRGTLYGYTF.

J is TRBJ2-2 and V is TRBV9; the D is unclear. Germline V CDR1 and CDR2: SGDLS, YYNGEE. V was cut by 0 bases and J by 0 bases, with 9 bases left in between. CDR3 size: 16 residues. The DNA of the CDR3 is TGTGCCAGCAGCGTAGTATGGCCCGCGAACACCGGGGAGCTGTTTTTT. This encodes CASSVVWPANTGELFF.

J is TRBJ2-4 and V is TRBV5-4, with TRBD2 as a possible D gene (6 bases). Trimming shortened V by 0 bases and J by 7 bases, and 14 bases separated the two germline ends. This CDR3 region has 15 residues. Germline V lookup: CDR1 SGHNT, CDR2 YYREEE (reference sequence). As DNA, the CDR3 is TGTGCCAGCAGCTTGGGCGGGGTTAGTGCCAACATTCAGTACTTC. This codes for CASSLGGVSANIQYF.

A remark on this clone: Distinct nucleotide sequences in the sample also encode this CDR3. The chain combines TRBV4-1 with TRBJ2-4; 15 nucleotides line up with TRBD2. The CDR3 length is 18 residues. Germline V gene sequence: CDR1 MGHRA, CDR2 YSYEKL. The ends lost 3 bases at V and 0 bases at J; junction bases unmatched: 3. CDR3 sequence (DNA): TGCGCCAGCAGCCAGGGACTAGCGGGGGGACTAGCCAAAAACATTCAGTACTTC. It codes for CASSQGLAGGLAKNIQYF.

The chain is built from TRBV19 and TRBJ2-3; 8 bases agree with TRBD2. The CDR3 runs 13 residues. The junction had 6 bases not matched to a gene; V was cut back by 6 bases and J by 7 bases. Per the germline V gene, CDR1 is LNHDA and CDR2 is SQIVND (reference sequence). The CDR3 reads CASSPGGANTQYF. The CDR3 DNA sequence: TGTGCCAGTAGCCCGGGGGGGGCGAATACGCAGTATTTT.

The J gene is TRBJ2-5, the V gene TRBV6-6; TRBD2 matches 10 bases. Germline V lookup: CDR1 MNHNY, CDR2 SVGAGI (reference sequence). The trim removed 0 bases at V and 4 bases at J, leaving 5 bases unmatched. This CDR3 has 16 amino acids. The CDR3 DNA follows: TGTGCCAGCAGTTACTCGCTAGCGGGAGATCGAGAGACCCAGTACTTC. The encoded protein is CASSYSLAGDRETQYF.